One sample yielded the 24 T cell receptor beta chains listed below, sequenced in a study of PD-1 blockade in classical Hodgkin lymphoma. Time point reported: newly diagnosed, previously untreated cHL patient sample. Sequencing used immunoSEQ multiplex PCR; TCRdb keeps in-frame clones, though not all of them. Of some 27,000 clones listed, more than 85% were seen once; the top ten hold over 3%. The source material was peripheral blood mononuclear cells (PBMCs). These receptors were collected from a human donor with classical Hodgkin lymphoma.

The chain joins TRBV30 to TRBJ2-2; 8 bases line up with TRBD2. The CDR3 is made up of 13 amino acids. V trimming: 2 bases; J trimming: 6 bases; junction bases outside the gene matches: 2. Germline values: CDR1 GTSNPN, CDR2 SVGIG (reference sequence). CDR3 sequence reads: CAWSSGSPGELFF. CDR3 in DNA: TGTGCCTGGAGTAGCGGGAGTCCCGGGGAGCTGTTTTTT.

The CDR3 DNA follows: TGTGCCTGGAGTATTCGGTACAGGCGGGGTGAAAAACTGTTTTTT. It yields the protein CAWSIRYRRGEKLFF. The chain is built from TRBV30 and TRBJ1-4, with a tentative D call TRBD1 (5 bases). The V and J ends lost 2 bases and 7 bases respectively, with 17 bases between them. The CDR3 covers 15 residues. Germline V gene sequence: CDR1 GTSNPN, CDR2 SVGIG (reference sequence).

The chain uses TRBV18 and TRBJ2-3; TRBD2 matches at 9 bases. CDR3 length: 13 amino acids. CDR1 is KGHSH, CDR2 LQKENI, per germline. The V gene end was trimmed by 7 bases and the J gene end by 1 base; junction bases not matched to a gene: 0. The CDR3 protein is CASWTSGTDTQYF. The CDR3 bases are TGTGCCAGCTGGACTAGCGGCACAGATACGCAGTATTTT.

This clone was observed a single time. This rearrangement joins TRBV2 to TRBJ2-2, with 8 positions matching TRBD1. Germline CDR1 SNHLY, CDR2 FYNNEI. The CDR3 length is 15 residues. V lost 2 bases, J lost 5 bases, and 4 bases stayed unmatched. This CDR3 reads CASSERQGATGELFF. The CDR3 DNA reads as TGTGCCAGCAGTGAACGGCAGGGGGCGACCGGGGAGCTGTTTTTT. The full variable domain, in which reference TRBV2 and TRBJ2-2 provide the parts outside the CDR3, is EPEVTQTPSHQVTQMGQEVILRCVPISNHLYFYWYRQILGQKVEFLVSFYNNEISEKSEIFDDQFSVERPDGSNFTLKIRSTKLEDSAMYFCASSERQGATGELFFGEGSRLTVL.

The chain joins TRBV5-1 to TRBJ2-7; 8 nucleotides agree with TRBD1. This CDR3 is 15 amino acids long. Germline trimming cut 0 bases from V and 7 bases from J; bases unmatched to any gene: 9. Per germline, CDR1 SGHRS and CDR2 YFSETQ. The CDR3 region has the DNA TGCGCCAGCAGCTTGGAGGGGACAGGTTTGAAGGAGCAGTACTTC. Its protein product is CASSLEGTGLKEQYF.

The rearrangement links TRBV25-1 to TRBJ1-2; perhaps TRBD1 as D (6 bases). The CDR3 contains 14 residues. Trimming took 0 bases from V and 10 from J, leaving 15 bases between them. Germline loops: CDR1 MGHDK, CDR2 SYGVNS. CDR3 sequence: CASSEYGTSGAYTF. The CDR3 DNA is TGTGCCAGCAGTGAATACGGGACATCGGGTGCCTACACCTTC.

The V and J genes are TRBV7-8 and TRBJ1-6; a possible D gene is TRBD1 (5 bases). Germline CDR1 is SGHVS and CDR2 is FQNEAQ. Trimming stripped 5 bases from V and 9 bases from J, with 11 bases between. The CDR3 spans 13 residues. The CDR3 is CASSTADSSPLHF. Written as DNA, the CDR3 is TGTGCCAGCAGCACAGCAGACAGTTCACCCCTCCACTTT.

The CDR3 bases are TGTGCCATCAGTGGCGGGGAATTTGAGACCCAGTACTTC. Protein: CAISGGEFETQYF. The chain employs TRBV10-3 and TRBJ2-5, with D perhaps TRBD2 (6 bases). The CDR3 length is 13 residues. Germline CDR1 is ENHRY and CDR2 is SYGVKD. Trimming shortened V by 4 bases and J by 5 bases, and 11 bases separated the two germline ends.

This clone was found a few times. This chain joins TRBV6-1 and TRBJ2-7; 7 positions match TRBD2. The CDR3 contains 13 residues. J lost 3 bases, V lost 6 bases, and 5 bases had no gene match. Germline V gene lookup returns CDR1 MNHNS and CDR2 SASEGT. In DNA form, the CDR3 reads TGTGCCAGCAGGGGTAGCGGGTACTACGAGCAGTACTTC. Amino acids: CASRGSGYYEQYF.

The chain joins TRBV7-2 to TRBJ2-5; D tentatively reads TRBD1 or TRBD2 (5 bases each). There are 16 residues in the CDR3. CDR1 is SGHTA, CDR2 FQGNSA, per germline. V was shortened by 1 base and J by 4 bases, with 16 bases between the two germline ends. CDR3 in amino acids: CASSLGIGKGRETQYF. The DNA for the CDR3 is TGTGCCAGCAGCTTAGGCATAGGGAAGGGGAGAGAGACCCAGTACTTC.

The chain uses TRBV5-4 and TRBJ2-1; 9 bases align to TRBD2. CDR1 and CDR2 from the germline V gene are SGHNT and YYREEE (reference sequence). Trimming at V came to 0 bases and at J to 4 bases, leaving 2 bases not matched to a gene. The CDR3 has 15 amino acids. The CDR3 spells CASSLGLAEYNEQFF. For the CDR3, the DNA is TGTGCCAGCAGCTTGGGACTAGCGGAGTACAATGAGCAGTTCTTC.

The chain links TRBV18 to TRBJ2-5; 7 bases are shared with TRBD1. CDR1 and CDR2 from the germline V gene are KGHSH and LQKENI. The CDR3 is 16 residues long. Trimming at V came to 4 bases and at J to 1 base, leaving 9 bases not matched to a gene. CDR3 amino acids: CASSRMVTGAQETQYF. The CDR3 nucleotides are TGTGCCAGCTCACGAATGGTCACAGGGGCCCAAGAGACCCAGTACTTC. Drawing the rest from reference TRBV18 and TRBJ2-5, the complete variable domain is NAGVMQNPRHLVRRRGQEARLRCSPMKGHSHVYWYRQLPEEGLKFMVYLQKENIIDESGMPKERFSAEFPKEGPSILRIQQVVRGDSAAYFCASSRMVTGAQETQYFGPGTRLLVL.

This rearrangement joins TRBV9 to TRBJ1-2; no clear D. V lost 0 bases and J lost 8, with 11 bases in between. The CDR3 contains 13 residues. Germline assignment: CDR1 SGDLS and CDR2 YYNGEE. The CDR3 is CASSVAFYDGYTF. In DNA form, the CDR3 reads TGTGCCAGCAGCGTAGCCTTTTACGACGGCTACACCTTC.

This rearrangement joins TRBV18 to TRBJ2-3, with 9 bases aligning to TRBD2. Trimming took 4 bases from V and 1 from J; bases not matched to a gene: 3. The CDR3 is 15 residues long. The germline V gene has CDR1 KGHSH and CDR2 LQKENI. The CDR3 spells CASSQSSGGTDTQYF. In nucleotides, the CDR3 is TGTGCCAGCTCACAGTCTAGCGGGGGCACAGATACGCAGTATTTT.

This sequence joins TRBV7-9 and TRBJ2-3; no definite D call. Trimming removed 1 base from V and 0 bases from J, with 8 bases in between. The CDR3 totals 15 residues. The germline gives CDR1 SEHNR, CDR2 FQNEAQ (reference sequence). The CDR3 is CASSLDSPSTDTQYF. CDR3 nucleotide sequence: TGTGCCAGCAGCTTAGACAGTCCTAGCACAGATACGCAGTATTTT.

The chain employs TRBV6-1 and TRBJ1-5; tentatively, D is TRBD1 (5 bases). The CDR3 totals 13 residues. The germline CDR1 and CDR2 sequences are MNHNS and SASEGT. With 10 bases removed from V and 7 bases from J, the gap between germline ends came to 17 bases. CDR3 DNA: TGTGCCATCCAACAGGCGGGTGGACAGCCCCAGCATTTT. Translating gives CAIQQAGGQPQHF.

In this sample, this clone turned up once. J is TRBJ1-5 and V is TRBV28; D possibly corresponds to TRBD1 (5 bases). The CDR3 loop spans 13 amino acids. The germline V gene encodes CDR1 MDHEN and CDR2 SYDVKM. V lost 7 bases, J lost 3 bases, and 10 bases lay in between. DNA of the CDR3: TGTGCCAGCACCGGGGACCCCAATCAGCCCCAGCATTTT. Protein product: CASTGDPNQPQHF.

V usage is TRBV11-2 and J usage is TRBJ2-5, with 8 positions matching TRBD2. The J segment lost 4 bases and the V segment lost 2 bases, leaving 3 bases of the junction unmatched. The CDR3 has 14 amino acids. CDR1 and CDR2 from the germline V gene are SGHAT and FQNNGV. The DNA of the CDR3 is TGTGCCAGCAGCTTAAGCGGGAGAATAGAGACCCAGTACTTC. The encoded protein is CASSLSGRIETQYF.

V gene TRBV16 combines with J gene TRBJ1-1, with 7 nucleotides matching TRBD1. V gave up 0 bases and J gave up 4 bases; unmatched junction bases: 5. The CDR3 sequence is 15 residues long. The germline V gene has CDR1 KGHSY and CDR2 FQNENV. CDR3 region: CASSQSYQGGTEAFF. In DNA, the CDR3 is TGTGCCAGCAGCCAATCTTACCAGGGGGGCACTGAAGCTTTCTTT.

The V gene is TRBV10-2, the J gene TRBJ2-1; TRBD1 aligns across 7 bases. J lost 2 bases, V lost 4 bases, and 5 bases had no gene match. The CDR3 has 15 residues. The germline CDR1 and CDR2 sequences are WSHSY and SAAADI. CDR3 sequence: CASSVPQGTYNEQFF. CDR3 in DNA: TGCGCCAGCAGTGTGCCACAGGGGACCTACAATGAGCAGTTCTTC.

The chain joins TRBV19 to TRBJ1-5; D is unclear. Germline CDR1 is LNHDA and CDR2 is SQIVND (reference sequence). This CDR3 region has 16 residues. Trimming stripped 5 bases from V and 4 bases from J, with 18 bases between. CDR3 residues: CASSLQWTTENQPQHF. CDR3 nucleotides: TGTGCCAGTAGTCTCCAGTGGACTACGGAGAATCAGCCCCAGCATTTT.

This rearrangement joins TRBV5-1 to TRBJ1-2; D uncertain. The germline V gene has CDR1 SGHRS and CDR2 YFSETQ. The V end was cut by 3 bases, the J end by 8 bases, with 14 bases between. The CDR3 runs 13 residues. CDR3 loop: CASSSDGFGGYTF. As DNA, the CDR3 is TGCGCCAGCAGCTCCGACGGTTTTGGCGGCTACACCTTC.

CDR3 sequence: CASSLTPFSGANVLTF. The CDR3 DNA sequence: TGTGCCAGCAGTTTGACACCTTTTTCTGGGGCCAACGTCCTGACTTTC. The rearrangement uses TRBV28 and TRBJ2-6; D remains ambiguous. Between the trimmed V and J ends, which lost 3 bases and 1 base, there was a span of 10 bases. The germline V gene encodes CDR1 MDHEN and CDR2 SYDVKM. The CDR3 runs 16 residues.

The V call is TRBV19, the J call TRBJ2-3, with D maybe TRBD2 (6 bases). The germline CDR1 and CDR2 sequences are LNHDA and SQIVND (reference sequence). Between the trimmed V and J ends, which lost 2 bases and 1 base, there was a span of 10 bases. This CDR3 is 15 amino acids long. The CDR3 loop is CASSITGGRTDTQYF. In DNA form, the CDR3 reads TGTGCCAGTAGTATAACCGGAGGGCGCACAGATACGCAGTATTTT.